Given below is one T cell receptor (beta chain) in context. Its antigen remains unknown. The healthy adult donors were HIV-negative and reported no recent acute infections or vaccinations. These data originate in a study of shared clonotypes between healthy human individuals. Study-wide context: Researchers drew samples from a couple of women and a few men aged 18 to 49. Plates per donor: three CD4 naive, three CD4 memory, two CD8 naive, one CD8 memory.

Germline-derived CDR1 and CDR2 are SGHDN and FVKESK. Trimming stripped 4 bases from V and 0 bases from J, with 13 bases between. The CDR3 loop spans 16 amino acids. General study points: It was expected that sequencing depth would affect clonotype sharing among donors.

Sequencing used immunoSEQ multiplex PCR; TCRdb keeps in-frame clones, though not all of them. The sample gives about 1 million clones, approximately 80% of which show up once; roughly 0.56% is in the top ten. This clonotype was obtained from a man aged 18-30 years in good health. Some clones in this sample may be carry-over from other donors' samples. This chain links TRBV14 with TRBJ1-3; no clear D. What was sequenced was memory CD4+ T cells from PBMCs. Subset reported: CD45RA-negative fraction. CDR3 amino acids: CASSRLTESSGNTIYF. CDR3 nucleotides: TGTGCCAGCAGCCGCCTCACCGAAAGCTCTGGAAACACCATATATTTT.